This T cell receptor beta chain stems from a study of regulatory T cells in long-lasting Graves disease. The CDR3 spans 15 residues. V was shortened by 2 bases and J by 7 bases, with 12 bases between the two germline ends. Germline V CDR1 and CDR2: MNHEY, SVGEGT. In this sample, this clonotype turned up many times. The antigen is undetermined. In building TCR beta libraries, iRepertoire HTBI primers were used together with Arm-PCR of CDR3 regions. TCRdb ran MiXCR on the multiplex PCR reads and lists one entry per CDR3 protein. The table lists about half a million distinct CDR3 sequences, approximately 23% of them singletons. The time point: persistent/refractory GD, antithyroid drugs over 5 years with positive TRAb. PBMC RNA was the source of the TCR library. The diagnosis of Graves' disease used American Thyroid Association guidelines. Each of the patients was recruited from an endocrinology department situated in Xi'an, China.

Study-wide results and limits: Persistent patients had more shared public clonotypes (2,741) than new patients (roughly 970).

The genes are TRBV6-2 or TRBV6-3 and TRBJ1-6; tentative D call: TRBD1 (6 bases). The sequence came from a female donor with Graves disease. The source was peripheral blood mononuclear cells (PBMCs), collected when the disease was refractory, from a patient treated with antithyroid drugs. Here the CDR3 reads CASSYRTERNSPLHF. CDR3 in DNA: TGTGCCAGCAGTTACCGGACAGAGAGGAATTCACCCCTCCACTTT.